Below are 9 T cell receptor beta chains sequenced from a single sample in a study of blood T cell repertoires in COVID-19. Sequencing was performed with immunoSEQ multiplex PCR; in TCRdb, only in-frame clones are kept and a portion is missing. The sample lists a few hundred thousand clones; about 87% were seen once. The specimen was PBMCs or T cells enriched from blood (not recorded which). Every receptor here comes from a woman younger than 35 who had recovered from COVID-19.

This clone showed up just once. This CDR3 reads CASSSYQGRGHNYGYTF. The CDR3 bases are TGTGCCAGCAGCTCATATCAGGGGAGGGGTCATAACTATGGCTACACCTTC. The chain has TRBV7-2 and TRBJ1-2; TRBD1 might be the D (6 bases). Deletions cut 4 bases from V and 1 base from J, with 19 bases between. Germline V gene data show CDR1 as SGHTA and CDR2 as FQGNSA. The CDR3 is made up of 17 amino acids.

The chain combines TRBV6-5 with TRBJ1-3; 7 bases are a match to TRBD1. V lost 4 bases, J lost 1 base, and 7 bases stayed unmatched. CDR3 size: 16 residues. The V gene's germline CDR1 is MNHEY and CDR2 SVGAGI. The DNA for the CDR3 is TGTGCCAGCAGTTCACCAACAGGGGTATCTGGAAACACCATATATTTT. As protein: CASSSPTGVSGNTIYF.

The rearrangement uses TRBV7-7 and TRBJ1-1, with unresolved D. The CDR3 sequence is 13 residues long. The V gene lost 5 bases and the J gene lost 7 bases, with 14 bases spanning the gap. Per the germline V gene, CDR1 is SSHAT and CDR2 is FNYEAQ (reference sequence). For the CDR3, the DNA is TGTGCCAGCAGCCCCACGCGGGGAGGTGAAGCTTTCTTT. Its protein product is CASSPTRGGEAFF.

The count of this clone is one. The V gene is TRBV28, the J gene TRBJ1-4; weak D call: TRBD1 (6 bases). This CDR3 has 15 residues. In germline, CDR1 is MDHEN, CDR2 SYDVKM. Trimming removed 3 bases from V and 6 bases from J, with 14 bases in between. As DNA, the CDR3 is TGTGCCAGCAGTTTTCAAAGGGACACCGATGAAAAACTGTTTTTT. As protein: CASSFQRDTDEKLFF.

CDR3 amino acids: CASSAGLAGGPSSYEQYF. CDR3 DNA sequence: TGCGCCAGCAGCGCAGGACTAGCGGGAGGGCCGAGCTCCTACGAGCAGTACTTC. The chain uses TRBV5-1 and TRBJ2-7, with 15 positions matching TRBD2. The CDR3 has 18 residues. Germline V gene lookup returns CDR1 SGHRS and CDR2 YFSETQ. J lost 0 bases, V lost 4 bases, and 8 bases had no gene match.

This chain links TRBV7-3 with TRBJ2-1; a weak D match, TRBD2 (6 bases). Trimming pared 1 base from V and 8 bases from J, leaving 15 bases between. CDR3 size: 15 residues. Germline V lookup: CDR1 SGHTA, CDR2 FQGTGA. CDR3 protein: CASSLIRGIGHEQFF. CDR3 DNA: TGTGCCAGCAGCTTAATTCGGGGGATTGGGCATGAGCAGTTCTTC.

This chain links TRBV4-2 with TRBJ1-5; D possibly corresponds to TRBD1 (5 bases). The CDR3 has 14 residues. In germline, CDR1 is LGHNA, CDR2 YNFKEQ. Trimming took 3 bases from V and 4 from J, leaving 10 bases between them. This CDR3 reads CASSHRQINQPQHF. The CDR3 bases are TGTGCCAGCAGCCACCGACAGATTAATCAGCCCCAGCATTTT.

Comments on this clone: An end of the junction differs from the germline gene, which may be a read error. The genes are TRBV7-2 and TRBJ2-5, with 11 bases identical to TRBD2. The CDR3 spans 15 residues. Germline CDR1 and CDR2: SGHTA and FQGNSA. The CDR3 protein is CASSLAGGAEETQYF. The CDR3 nucleotides are TGTGCCAGCAGCCTAGCGGGAGGAGCAGAAGAGACCCAGTACTTC.

The V and J genes are TRBV7-8 and TRBJ2-7; D remains ambiguous. Germline assignment: CDR1 SGHVS and CDR2 FQNEAQ. V shed 1 base and J shed 9 bases, with 13 bases lying between them. The CDR3 is made up of 13 amino acids. The CDR3 bases are TGTGCCAGCAGCTTAGACTCGCGGCTTTGGCAGTACTTC. Its translation is CASSLDSRLWQYF. The full variable domain, completed using reference TRBV7-8 and TRBJ2-7, is GAGVSQSPRYKVAKRGQDVALRCDPISGHVSLFWYQQALGQGPEFLTYFQNEAQLDKSGLPSDRFFAERPEGSVSTLKIQRTQQEDSAVYLCASSLDSRLWQYFGPGTRLTVT.